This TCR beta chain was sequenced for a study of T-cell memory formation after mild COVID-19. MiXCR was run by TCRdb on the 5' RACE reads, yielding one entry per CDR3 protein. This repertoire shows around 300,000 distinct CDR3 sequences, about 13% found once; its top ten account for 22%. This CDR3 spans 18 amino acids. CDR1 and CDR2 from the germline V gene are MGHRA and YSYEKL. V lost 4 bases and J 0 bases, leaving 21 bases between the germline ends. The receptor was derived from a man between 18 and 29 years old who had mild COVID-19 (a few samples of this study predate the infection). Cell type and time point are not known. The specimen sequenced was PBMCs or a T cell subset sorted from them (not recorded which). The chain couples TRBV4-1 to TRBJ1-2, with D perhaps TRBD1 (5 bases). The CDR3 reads CASSLASTGRRTNYGYTF. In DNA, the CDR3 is TGCGCCAGCAGCCTCGCCAGTACGGGACGTAGAACTAACTATGGCTACACCTTC.